The clone carrying this T cell receptor (beta chain) has a count of ten or more. Its specificity is not known. These data come from a study of T-cell reconstitution after alpha-beta-depleted transplantation in children. Study-level points and caveats: One year post-transplant, T-cell counts and diversity were largely derived from T cells produced anew. Recipient T cells and thymic progenitors that survived were the source of the high TCRbeta diversity seen at day 60 in some patients. Several hundred graft clones that had expanded were reportedly the source of alpha-beta T cells about two months after transplant.

The CDR3 extends over 13 amino acids. The germline V gene has CDR1 SGDLS and CDR2 YYNGEE. The V end was cut by 7 bases, the J end by 1 base, with 11 bases between. Preparing the TCRbeta library involved the use of unique molecular identifiers. Each CDR3 protein is one row after TCRdb ran MiXCR on the PCR reads. This sample has about 200,000 distinct CDR3 sequences, with 6.3% found just once. This TCR was recovered from a girl less than two years old with combined immunodeficiency, due to receive a stem cell transplant. V usage is TRBV9 and J usage is TRBJ1-1; the D gene is possibly TRBD1 (6 bases). The sample in question was PBMCs, obtained before TCRalphabeta/CD19-depleted stem cell transplant. The CDR3 nucleotides are TGTGCCAGCTCCCGAGGGGGGAACACTGAAGCTTTCTTT. The encoded protein is CASSRGGNTEAFF.